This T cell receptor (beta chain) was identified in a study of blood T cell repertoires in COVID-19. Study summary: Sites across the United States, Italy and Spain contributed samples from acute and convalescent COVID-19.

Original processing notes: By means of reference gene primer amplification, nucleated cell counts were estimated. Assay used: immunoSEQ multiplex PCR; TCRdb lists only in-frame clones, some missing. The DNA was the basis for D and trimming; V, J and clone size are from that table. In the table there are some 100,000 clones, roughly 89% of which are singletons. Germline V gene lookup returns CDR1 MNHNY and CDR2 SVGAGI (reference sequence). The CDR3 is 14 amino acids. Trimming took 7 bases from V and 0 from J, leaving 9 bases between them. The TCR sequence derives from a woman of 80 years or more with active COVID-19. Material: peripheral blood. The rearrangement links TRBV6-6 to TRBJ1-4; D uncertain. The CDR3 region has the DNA TGTGCCAGCACTGGGCGGGCAACTAATGAAAAACTGTTTTTT. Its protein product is CASTGRATNEKLFF.